This T cell receptor beta chain derives from a study of shared clonotypes between healthy human individuals. As for the study in general: CD4 naive and CD4 memory each took three plates per donor, while CD8 naive took two and CD8 memory one. Study findings and constraints: Sorted-subset sequencing was shown by rarefaction to be incomplete despite large depth.

V dropped 2 bases and J dropped 4 bases, with 8 bases sitting between them. The CDR3 runs to 13 residues. The germline CDR1 and CDR2 sequences are SGHDN and FVKESK. Some clones are missing from TCRdb's copy, which holds only in-frame ones; the method was immunoSEQ multiplex PCR. The table includes 600,000 or so clones, 85% to 95% detected once. Comments on this clone: The antigen is unknown.

CD45RO negativity and positive selection for CCR7 defined naive CD8 cells, a population that excluded terminally differentiated effector memory CD45RA+ cells. The material sequenced was naive CD8+ T cells sorted from blood. The chain combines TRBV14 with TRBJ2-5; D uncertain. The clonotype was recovered from a woman aged 25 to 45 in good health. The CDR3 bases are TGTGCCAGCAGCCAAACAGCTGTAGAGACCCAGTACTTC. As protein: CASSQTAVETQYF.